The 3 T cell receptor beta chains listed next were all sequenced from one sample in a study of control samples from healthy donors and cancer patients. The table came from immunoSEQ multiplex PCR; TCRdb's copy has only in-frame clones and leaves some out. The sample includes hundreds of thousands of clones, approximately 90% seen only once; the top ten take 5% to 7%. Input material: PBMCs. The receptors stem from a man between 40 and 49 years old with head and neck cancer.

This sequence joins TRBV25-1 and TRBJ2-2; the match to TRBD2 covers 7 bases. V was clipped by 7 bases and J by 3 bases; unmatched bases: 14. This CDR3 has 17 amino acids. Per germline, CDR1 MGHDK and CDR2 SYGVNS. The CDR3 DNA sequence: TGTGCCAGCACCCACCAACGGGCGGGAGTAGACACCGGGGAGCTGTTTTTT. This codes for CASTHQRAGVDTGELFF.

The CDR3 nucleotides are TGTGCCAGCAGTTTGGATACCGGGGAGCTGTTTTTT. This encodes CASSLDTGELFF. This chain connects TRBV27 to TRBJ2-2; D uncertain. The germline V gene has CDR1 MNHEY and CDR2 SMNVEV (reference sequence). CDR3 size: 12 residues. The V end lost 3 bases, the J end lost 5 bases, and 4 bases lay between the germline ends.

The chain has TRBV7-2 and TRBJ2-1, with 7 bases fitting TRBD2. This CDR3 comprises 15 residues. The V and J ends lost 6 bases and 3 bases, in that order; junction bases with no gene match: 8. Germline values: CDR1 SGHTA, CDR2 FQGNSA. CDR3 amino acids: CASSFTSAIYNEQFF. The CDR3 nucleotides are TGTGCCAGCAGTTTTACTAGCGCCATCTACAATGAGCAGTTCTTC.